The 14 T cell receptor beta chains in this list originate from one sample, sequenced in a study of shared clonotypes between healthy human individuals. The data were produced by immunoSEQ multiplex PCR, yet TCRdb's version contains in-frame clones alone and is incomplete. The sample lists under 600,000 clones; over 75% were seen once. The specimen sequenced was PBMCs. The receptors were sampled from a woman in her thirties or forties in good health. Some clones in this sample may be carry-over from other donors' samples.

This chain uses TRBV15 with TRBJ2-7; tentatively, D is TRBD2 (5 bases). This CDR3 contains 13 residues. Germline assignment: CDR1 LNHNV and CDR2 YYDKDF (reference sequence). V was shortened by 0 bases and J by 4 bases, with 7 bases between the two germline ends. CDR3 amino acids: CATSRDGGYEQYF. The CDR3 DNA follows: TGTGCCACCAGCAGAGATGGAGGATACGAGCAGTACTTC.

The chain couples TRBV9 to TRBJ2-5; D is tentatively TRBD1 or TRBD2 (5 bases each). Germline CDR1 SGDLS, CDR2 YYNGEE. The germline V and J ends were trimmed by 4 bases and 4 bases, with 17 bases remaining between them. This CDR3 has 15 residues. CDR3 sequence (DNA): TGTGCCAGCAGCTCAACCGGGACCCAGGGAGAGACCCAGTACTTC. It yields the protein CASSSTGTQGETQYF.

The chain uses TRBV7-6 and TRBJ1-2; TRBD1 is a possible D gene (5 bases). The CDR3 covers 13 residues. Trimming took 3 bases from V and 2 from J, leaving 7 bases between them. Germline V CDR1 and CDR2: SGHVS, FNYEAQ. CDR3 region: CASSFGGNYGYTF. DNA for the CDR3: TGTGCCAGCAGCTTCGGGGGAAACTATGGCTACACCTTC. Filled out from reference TRBV7-6 and TRBJ1-2, the complete variable domain reads GAGVSQSPRYKVTKRGQDVALRCDPISGHVSLYWYRQALGQGPEFLTYFNYEAQQDKSGLPNDRFSAERPEGSISTLTIQRTEQRDSAMYRCASSFGGNYGYTFGSGTRLTVV.

The chain employs TRBV10-3 and TRBJ2-7, with TRBD1 identical over 7 bases. The CDR3 length is 13 residues. V was clipped by 8 bases and J by 4 bases; unmatched bases: 8. Germline lookup yields CDR1 ENHRY and CDR2 SYGVKD. CDR3 residues: CAISGQPRYEQYF. CDR3 coding DNA: TGTGCCATCTCGGGACAGCCTCGGTACGAGCAGTACTTC.

The V and J genes are TRBV7-2 and TRBJ2-6, with unresolved D. The CDR3 covers 15 residues. CDR1 is SGHTA and CDR2 is FQGNSA in the germline V gene. V was shortened by 1 base and J by 1 base, with 5 bases between the two germline ends. The CDR3 DNA sequence: TGTGCCAGCAGCTTAGGAAAATCTGGGGCCAACGTCCTGACTTTC. Protein sequence: CASSLGKSGANVLTF.

J is TRBJ2-3 and V is TRBV7-8; D gene uncertain. Germline loops: CDR1 SGHVS, CDR2 FQNEAQ. V was pared by 5 bases and J by 0 bases, with 24 bases between. This CDR3 contains 19 residues. CDR3 amino acids: CASSQRMGWAFYSTDTQYF. In nucleotides, the CDR3 is TGTGCCAGCAGCCAGAGGATGGGGTGGGCTTTTTATAGCACAGATACGCAGTATTTT. The whole variable domain, filled in from reference TRBV7-8 and TRBJ2-3, reads GAGVSQSPRYKVAKRGQDVALRCDPISGHVSLFWYQQALGQGPEFLTYFQNEAQLDKSGLPSDRFFAERPEGSVSTLKIQRTQQEDSAVYLCASSQRMGWAFYSTDTQYFGPGTRLTVL.

This clone was seen repeatedly, ten times or more. The rearrangement links TRBV6-5 to TRBJ2-2; 7 nucleotides align to TRBD1. Germline V gene lookup returns CDR1 MNHEY and CDR2 SVGAGI. CDR3 length: 15 residues. The trim removed 6 bases at V and 1 base at J, leaving 5 bases unmatched. CDR3 protein: CASSQRTGNTGELFF. The CDR3 bases are TGTGCCAGCAGCCAACGGACAGGGAACACCGGGGAGCTGTTTTTT.

The chain is built from TRBV7-2 and TRBJ1-1; D ambiguous. Trimming took off 1 base at V and 0 bases at J, with 6 bases between the two ends. Germline-derived CDR1 and CDR2 are SGHTA and FQGNSA. The CDR3 runs to 14 residues. CDR3 DNA: TGTGCCAGCAGCTTAGGTCAGTTGAACACTGAAGCTTTCTTT. Protein product: CASSLGQLNTEAFF.

Only one count was recorded for this clone. V gene TRBV9 combines with J gene TRBJ2-5; D is possibly TRBD1 (5 bases). The CDR3 totals 16 residues. V lost 0 bases, J lost 2 bases, and 14 bases lay in between. The germline V gene encodes CDR1 SGDLS and CDR2 YYNGEE. CDR3 protein: CASSVGYSQGQETQYF. The CDR3 DNA reads TGTGCCAGCAGCGTAGGATATTCGCAGGGTCAAGAGACCCAGTACTTC.

The chain has TRBV28 and TRBJ2-1; 8 bases are a match to TRBD1. The CDR3 has 15 amino acids. J was trimmed by 2 bases and V by 5 bases; bases with no gene match: 5. CDR1 is MDHEN, CDR2 SYDVKM, per germline. CDR3 bases: TGTGCCAGCAGTGCGACAGGGGAGCCCTACAATGAGCAGTTCTTC. Translated: CASSATGEPYNEQFF. Full variable domain (remainder filled in from reference TRBV28 and TRBJ2-1): DVKVTQSSRYLVKRTGEKVFLECVQDMDHENMFWYRQDPGLGLRLIYFSYDVKMKEKGDIPEGYSVSREKKERFSLILESASTNQTSMYLCASSATGEPYNEQFFGPGTRLTVL.

The V gene is TRBV6-5, the J gene TRBJ2-2, with 8 positions matching TRBD2. Losses at the gene ends were 0 bases for V and 5 bases for J; bases not matched to a gene: 5. Germline V lookup: CDR1 MNHEY, CDR2 SVGAGI. This CDR3 is built from 16 residues. Written as DNA, the CDR3 is TGTGCCAGCAGTTACTCATACGGGAGGGTTACCGGGGAGCTGTTTTTT. It encodes CASSYSYGRVTGELFF.

This chain joins TRBV6-8 and TRBJ1-1; maybe TRBD1 (5 bases). The CDR3 contains 14 residues. Germline V gives CDR1 MNHGY, CDR2 SAAAGT. V was trimmed by 0 bases and J by 3 bases, leaving 8 bases between them. CDR3 DNA: TGTGCCAGCAGTTACTCGAGAGGGGACACTGAAGCTTTCTTT. This encodes CASSYSRGDTEAFF.

This clone turned up a few times. The gene calls are TRBV29-1 and TRBJ2-7, with D possibly TRBD2 on 5 matching bases. The CDR3 extends over 13 amino acids. Trimming cost V 7 bases and J 6 bases, with 19 bases left between them. From germline, CDR1 is SQVTM and CDR2 ANQGSEA. The CDR3 DNA reads TGCAGCGCCCAATTTTCGGGGTTGGGCGAGCAGTACTTC. Its protein product is CSAQFSGLGEQYF.

The chain has TRBV2 and TRBJ1-5; D gene uncertain. The CDR3 has 15 amino acids. The ends were cut back, 5 bases at V and 0 bases at J, with 11 bases in the middle. The V gene's germline CDR1 is SNHLY and CDR2 FYNNEI. The CDR3 nucleotides are TGTGCCAGCAGTTCAGAGACCTATAGCAATCAGCCCCAGCATTTT. This sequence encodes CASSSETYSNQPQHF.